These T cell receptor beta chains were read from a single sample in a study of CD4 T cells in relation to SARS-CoV-2 and coronaviruses. Their recognized antigens are unknown. The table came from immunoSEQ multiplex PCR; TCRdb's copy has only in-frame clones and leaves some out. The sample has about 26,000 clones; 73% are singletons. Material for sequencing was CD4+ T cells from PBMCs, cultured in vitro. The receptors derive from a human donor in good health. CDR3s include the opening cysteine and the closing phenylalanine or tryptophan. A D gene is named only where the DNA matches it firmly. The size entry is marked missing in some rows and otherwise reads once, few, many or a size class.

>TRBD1|TRBV14|TRBJ2-7|-
CASSLRQGGFSYEQYF
TGTGCCAGCAGCCTAAGACAGGGGGGTTTCTCCTACGAGCAGTACTTC
>TRBD1|TRBV2|TRBJ2-7|once
CASTSPDRGSYEQYF
TGTGCCAGCACTTCACCGGACAGGGGCTCCTACGAGCAGTACTTC
>TRBD2|TRBV19|TRBJ2-1|-
CASIRTSGGASEQFF
TGTGCCAGTATCCGGACTAGCGGGGGGGCCAGTGAGCAGTTCTTC
>TRBD2|TRBV11-2|TRBJ2-2|-
CASSFQRENHGELFF
TGTGCCAGCAGCTTCCAGCGGGAGAACCACGGGGAGCTGTTTTTT
>-|TRBV2|TRBJ1-5|-
CASSQYGDQPQHF
TGTGCCAGCAGTCAATATGGAGATCAGCCCCAGCATTTT
>-|TRBV3-1/TRBV3-2|TRBJ2-7|-
CASSLGGSEQYF
TGTGCCAGCAGCTTAGGGGGTTCTGAGCAGTACTTC
>TRBD1|TRBV6-5|TRBJ2-2|-
CAARQGFDTGELFF
TGTGCCGCTCGACAGGGCTTCGACACCGGGGAGCTGTTTTTT
>-|TRBV12-2|TRBJ1-1|-
CASRSRGRLNTEAFF
TGTGCAAGTCGTTCCCGCGGACGGTTGAACACTGAAGCTTTCTTT
>TRBD2|TRBV4-1|TRBJ2-1|-
CASSQDLYSGSGPYNEQFF
TGCGCCAGCAGCCAAGATTTGTACAGCGGGAGTGGCCCCTACAATGAGCAGTTCTTC
>TRBD2|TRBV12-3/TRBV12-4|TRBJ2-5|-
CASSRRGGETQYF
TGTGCCAGCAGTCGGAGGGGAGGGGAGACCCAGTACTTC
>-|TRBV7-9|TRBJ2-3|once
CASSRVTDTQYF
TGTGCCAGCAGCAGAGTGACAGATACGCAGTATTTT
>-|TRBV12-3/TRBV12-4|TRBJ1-1|-
CASGFDANTEAFF
TGTGCCAGCGGGTTTGACGCGAACACTGAAGCTTTCTTT
>-|TRBV4-3|TRBJ2-7|-
CASSHEGPQTISYEQYF
TGCGCCAGCAGCCACGAAGGACCACAGACTATATCCTACGAGCAGTACTTC
>-|TRBV3-1/TRBV3-2|TRBJ1-2|-
CASSQQLRVSGYTF
TGTGCCAGCAGCCAACAATTAAGGGTGAGCGGCTACACCTTC
>TRBD2|TRBV9|TRBJ2-1|-
CASSESGSSYNEQFF
TGTGCCAGCAGCGAGAGCGGGAGCTCCTACAATGAGCAGTTCTTC
>-|TRBV5-1|TRBJ2-3|-
CASSPGQSTDTQYF
TGCGCCAGCAGCCCAGGACAGAGCACAGATACGCAGTATTTT
>-|TRBV30|TRBJ2-7|-
CAWSADYRDPEQYF
TGTGCCTGGAGCGCCGATTACAGGGACCCCGAGCAGTACTTC
>TRBD1|TRBV5-1|TRBJ1-1|-
CASSLDRGRTEAFF
TGCGCCAGCAGCCTTGACAGGGGCCGGACTGAAGCTTTCTTT
>TRBD2|TRBV12-3/TRBV12-4|TRBJ2-1|-
CASRLGTSRGSFF
TGTGCCAGCAGACTCGGGACTAGCCGCGGCTCCTTCTTC
>-|TRBV19|TRBJ2-1|-
CASSIKGARGAAYNEQFF
TGTGCCAGTAGTATAAAAGGGGCCCGGGGGGCCGCCTACAATGAGCAGTTCTTC
>-|TRBV4-1|TRBJ1-6|few
CASSHLSGQFNSPLHF
TGCGCCAGCAGCCACCTATCAGGACAGTTTAATTCACCCCTCCACTTT
>-|TRBV18|TRBJ1-6|-
CASSPLPRRTSYNSPLHF
TGTGCCAGCTCACCCCTGCCGCGGCGGACCTCCTATAATTCACCCCTCCACTTT
>-|TRBV6-1|TRBJ1-6|-
CASSEQGPYNSPLHF
TGTGCCAGCAGTGAACAGGGGCCATATAATTCACCCCTCCACTTT
>-|TRBV5-5|TRBJ2-7|once
CASSSTAHGAYEQYF
TGTGCCAGCAGCTCAACCGCCCATGGGGCCTACGAGCAGTACTTC
>TRBD1|TRBV10-3|TRBJ2-1|-
CAISDQPDRKISYNEQFF
TGTGCCATCAGTGACCAACCGGACAGGAAAATCTCCTACAATGAGCAGTTCTTC
>TRBD1|TRBV5-1|TRBJ1-4|-
CASSPGTGYTNEKLFF
TGCGCCAGCAGTCCCGGGACAGGGTATACTAATGAAAAACTGTTTTTT
>-|TRBV6-4|TRBJ2-3|-
CASSDSGLDTQYF
TGTGCCAGCAGTGACTCGGGCCTAGATACGCAGTATTTT
>-|TRBV25-1|TRBJ1-2|-
CASSPPGSYYGYTF
TGTGCCAGCAGTCCTCCCGGCAGCTACTATGGCTACACCTTC
>TRBD2|TRBV7-2|TRBJ2-5|-
CASSPSGGWQETQYF
TGTGCCAGCAGCCCCAGCGGGGGGTGGCAAGAGACCCAGTACTTC
>-|TRBV4-3|TRBJ1-1|few
CASSDPGNTEAFF
TGCGCCAGCAGCGACCCAGGCAACACTGAAGCTTTCTTT
>-|TRBV12-3/TRBV12-4|TRBJ1-5|-
CASMGFSNQPQHF
TGTGCCAGCATGGGGTTTAGCAATCAGCCCCAGCATTTT
>TRBD1|TRBV19|TRBJ2-6|-
CASSLSLGQGYSGANVLTF
TGTGCCAGTAGTTTGTCCCTGGGACAGGGATACTCTGGGGCCAACGTCCTGACTTTC
>-|TRBV30|TRBJ1-6|-
CAWMLPDSPLHF
TGTGCCTGGATGCTGCCGGATTCACCCCTCCACTTT
>-|TRBV7-9|TRBJ1-2|-
CASSLGELRGYTF
TGTGCCAGCAGCTTGGGAGAGCTACGTGGCTACACCTTC
>TRBD1|TRBV7-2|TRBJ2-2|-
CASSVRTGWTGELFF
TGTGCCAGCAGCGTCAGGACAGGTTGGACCGGGGAGCTGTTTTTT
>TRBD2|TRBV19|TRBJ2-1|-
CASSGLAGTTNEQFF
TGTGCCAGTAGCGGACTAGCGGGGACTACAAATGAGCAGTTCTTC
>TRBD1|TRBV6-5|TRBJ1-5|-
CASIMGQGPNQPQHF
TGTGCCAGCATAATGGGACAGGGCCCCAATCAGCCCCAGCATTTT
>-|TRBV9|TRBJ2-2|-
CASSVGAGTTGELFF
TGTGCCAGCAGCGTAGGGGCAGGGACCACCGGGGAGCTGTTTTTT
>TRBD1|TRBV19|TRBJ2-5|-
CASSKMDRAQETQYF
TGTGCCAGTAGTAAGATGGACAGGGCCCAAGAGACCCAGTACTTC
>TRBD2|TRBV4-1|TRBJ2-7|-
CASSQGLAGGRYEQYF
TGCGCCAGCAGCCAAGGACTAGCGGGAGGGCGGTACGAGCAGTACTTC
>-|TRBV5-1|TRBJ2-7|-
CASSLTRAGGFDEQYF
TGCGCCAGCAGCCTTACCCGTGCGGGCGGGTTTGACGAGCAGTACTTC
>TRBD2|TRBV5-1|TRBJ2-1|-
CASSLGSGSYNEQFF
TGCGCCAGCAGCTTGGGGAGCGGGAGCTACAATGAGCAGTTCTTC
>TRBD2|TRBV18|TRBJ2-3|-
CASSPPGLASTDTQYF
TGTGCCAGCTCACCACCGGGACTAGCTAGCACAGATACGCAGTATTTT
>-|TRBV9|TRBJ2-7|-
CASSVGVTTYEQYF
TGTGCCAGCAGCGTAGGGGTCACAACCTACGAGCAGTACTTC
>-|TRBV7-9|TRBJ1-2|-
CASSLVGHHNYGYTF
TGTGCCAGCAGCTTAGTGGGACACCATAACTATGGCTACACCTTC
>-|TRBV7-8|TRBJ1-4|-
CASSLEGATNEKLFF
TGTGCCAGCAGCTTAGAAGGGGCAACTAATGAAAAACTGTTTTTT
>TRBD2|TRBV6-6|TRBJ2-5|-
CASSYSGTSGQETQYF
TGTGCCAGCAGTTACTCCGGGACTAGCGGTCAAGAGACCCAGTACTTC
>-|TRBV7-2|TRBJ2-3|-
CASSLDRADTQYF
TGTGCCAGCAGCTTAGATCGGGCAGATACGCAGTATTTT
>-|TRBV9|TRBJ1-1|-
CASSTQDLATEAFF
TGTGCCAGCAGTACCCAGGACCTCGCTACTGAAGCTTTCTTT
>TRBD1|TRBV6-1|TRBJ2-7|once
CASSEGTGGSYEQYF
TGTGCCAGCAGTGAAGGGACAGGGGGCTCCTACGAGCAGTACTTC
>TRBD2|TRBV4-2|TRBJ2-7|-
CASSQDQTSGGTYYEQYF
TGTGCCAGCAGCCAAGATCAGACTAGCGGGGGAACATACTACGAGCAGTACTTC
>TRBD2|TRBV7-2|TRBJ2-7|-
CASSLGGGQQYEQYF
TGTGCCAGCAGCTTGGGCGGGGGGCAGCAGTACGAGCAGTACTTC
>-|TRBV6-5|TRBJ1-1|-
CASSYSGGVTEAFF
TGTGCCAGCAGTTACTCAGGGGGGGTCACTGAAGCTTTCTTT
>-|TRBV5-5|TRBJ2-2|-
CASSLVGWAPGELFF
TGTGCCAGCAGCTTGGTGGGGTGGGCGCCCGGGGAGCTGTTTTTT
>TRBD1|TRBV7-2|TRBJ1-2|few
CASSRRGRGYTF
TGTGCCAGCAGCCGCAGGGGGCGAGGCTACACCTTC
>TRBD2|TRBV14|TRBJ2-1|-
CASSQEMWTSGRVFNEQFF
TGTGCCAGCAGCCAAGAAATGTGGACTAGCGGGAGAGTGTTCAATGAGCAGTTCTTC
>-|TRBV7-2|TRBJ2-2|once
CASSFVTTGTGELFF
TGTGCCAGCAGCTTCGTTACGACGGGGACCGGGGAGCTGTTTTTT
>-|TRBV2|TRBJ1-1|-
CASSSRVNTEAFF
TGTGCCAGCAGTTCCCGGGTCAACACTGAAGCTTTCTTT
>-|TRBV30|TRBJ1-2|few
CAWSGGGGYTF
TGTGCCTGGAGTGGGGGGGGCGGCTACACCTTC